Listed below are T cell receptor beta chains from one sample, sequenced in a study of T cell responses to AZD1222 COVID-19 vaccine. The repertoire was sequenced with immunoSEQ multiplex PCR; TCRdb's copy has only in-frame clones and lacks some. The sample yields about 150,000 clones, roughly 91% seen once. Sequencing was performed on peripheral blood, taken on day 0 of AZD1222 vaccination. These receptors were collected from an adult in good health. Both conserved end residues are part of each CDR3. A D gene is named only where the DNA matches it firmly. Some rows mark clone size as missing; the rest say once, few, many or name a class of expanded clone.

v_call,j_call,d_call,clone_size,cdr3_length,cdr3_nt,cdr3_aa
TRBV5-1,TRBJ1-1,.,.,14,TGCGCCAGCAGCTTGGACTCAGGGAACACTGAAGCTTTCTTT,CASSLDSGNTEAFF
TRBV5-1,TRBJ2-1,TRBD1,.,16,TGCGCCAGCATACCGTTCCGGGACAGTCAATACAATGAGCAGTTCTTC,CASIPFRDSQYNEQFF
TRBV5-1,TRBJ2-3,.,.,15,TGCGCCAGCAGCTTGGGGGACCCTAGCACAGATACGCAGTATTTT,CASSLGDPSTDTQYF
TRBV9,TRBJ2-3,.,.,17,TGTGCCAGCAGCGTGGAAGGGGGGGTTAGTGGTGCAGATACGCAGTATTTT,CASSVEGGVSGADTQYF
TRBV7-9,TRBJ1-4,.,.,15,TGTGCCAGCAGCTTAGCTTCGGATCTCCATGAAAAACTGTTTTTT,CASSLASDLHEKLFF
TRBV27,TRBJ1-1,.,.,13,TGTGCCAGCACGGGAGAGGGCGACACTGAAGCTTTCTTT,CASTGEGDTEAFF
TRBV3-1/TRBV3-2,TRBJ2-7,TRBD1,.,14,TGTGCCAGCAGCCTTTTAGGACAGGCTGAGGAGCAGTACTTC,CASSLLGQAEEQYF
TRBV5-6,TRBJ1-2,.,.,14,TGTGCCAGCAGCTTGACAGGCTCAGGCTATGGCTACACCTTC,CASSLTGSGYGYTF
TRBV12-3/TRBV12-4,TRBJ1-1,.,.,13,TGTGCCAGCAGTCCCTCGGGTAGTCTGGAAGCTTTCTTT,CASSPSGSLEAFF
TRBV6-5,TRBJ1-4,.,.,13,TGTGCCAGCAGAGGGCAGGGTATGAGAAAACTGTTTTTT,CASRGQGMRKLFF
TRBV6-2/TRBV6-3,TRBJ2-7,TRBD1,.,15,TGTGCCAGCAGTTACACCGCGACAGGGGCCTACGAGCAGTACTTC,CASSYTATGAYEQYF
TRBV7-9,TRBJ2-7,.,.,13,TGTGCCAGCAGCTTAGTAGGTTCCCACGAGCAGTACTTC,CASSLVGSHEQYF
TRBV28,TRBJ2-2,.,.,11,TGTGCCAGCAGTGATTACAGGGAGCTGTTTTTT,CASSDYRELFF
TRBV6-2/TRBV6-3,TRBJ1-2,.,.,15,TGTGCCAGCAGTTACCGCCCCCTTTTGGCAAGCGGCTACACCTTC,CASSYRPLLASGYTF
TRBV14,TRBJ1-6,.,.,14,TGTGCCAGCAGCCGGATCTCCTATAATTCACCCCTCCACTTT,CASSRISYNSPLHF
TRBV11-3,TRBJ1-2,.,once,14,TGTGCCAGCAGCTTAGATGGAATCTCCGGTGGCTACACCTTC,CASSLDGISGGYTF
TRBV5-1,TRBJ2-1,.,.,14,TGCGCCAGCAGCTACGGTGGAGGTTCCAATGAGCAGTTCTTC,CASSYGGGSNEQFF
TRBV7-9,TRBJ1-1,.,.,16,TGTGCCAGCAGCTCCTTAAGGTCGACAACGAACACTGAAGCTTTCTTT,CASSSLRSTTNTEAFF
TRBV13,TRBJ1-2,.,.,13,TGTGCCAGCAGCTTAGGTGGAATGGGTGGCTACACCTTC,CASSLGGMGGYTF
TRBV12-3/TRBV12-4,TRBJ2-5,.,.,11,TGTGCCAGCAGTAAGCAAGAGACCCAGTACTTC,CASSKQETQYF
TRBV3-1/TRBV3-2,TRBJ2-7,TRBD2,.,15,TGTGCCAGCAGCCATCCGCGGGGGGACCGCTACGAGCAGTACTTC,CASSHPRGDRYEQYF
TRBV27,TRBJ2-2,TRBD2,.,15,TGTGCCAGCAGTTGGAGCGGGGTCGGTACCGGGGAGCTGTTTTTT,CASSWSGVGTGELFF
TRBV19,TRBJ2-3,TRBD2,.,17,TGTGCCAGTAGTCTAACGCCGGGACTAGCTAGTGCAGATACGCAGTATTTT,CASSLTPGLASADTQYF
TRBV4-2,TRBJ1-6,.,.,17,TGTGCCAGCAGCCAAGCCCTTGGGCGGATTTACAATTCACCCCTCCACTTT,CASSQALGRIYNSPLHF
TRBV9,TRBJ1-2,.,once,13,TGTGCCAGCAGCGTACAGGGCAACTATGGCTACACCTTC,CASSVQGNYGYTF
TRBV19,TRBJ1-1,TRBD1,few,20,TGTGCCAGTAGTATGAGCAGGGGGGTGGTCGCGGCCCTCAGCAACACTGAAGCTTTCTTT,CASSMSRGVVAALSNTEAFF
TRBV3-1/TRBV3-2,TRBJ2-1,.,.,14,TGTGCCAGCAGCCAAGACTACTACTACAATGAGCAGTTCTTC,CASSQDYYYNEQFF
TRBV5-1,TRBJ1-2,.,.,15,TGCGCCAGCAGCCTGGGGACACCGGGGGGCTATGGCTACACCTTC,CASSLGTPGGYGYTF
TRBV19,TRBJ1-6,.,.,13,TGTGCCAGTAGTGATAACACAAATTCACCCCTCCACTTT,CASSDNTNSPLHF
TRBV5-1,TRBJ2-5,.,.,13,TGCGCCAGCAGCGTAGGGGGGTCGGAGACCCAGTACTTC,CASSVGGSETQYF
TRBV29-1,TRBJ1-6,TRBD1,.,13,TGCAGCGTAGTGGACAGGGTAGACTCACCCCTCCACTTT,CSVVDRVDSPLHF
TRBV21-1,TRBJ1-6,.,.,15,TGTGCCTGCCCACCCCCGCCACGGGTTGGTTCACCCCTCCACTTT,CACPPPPRVGSPLHF
TRBV5-1,TRBJ1-2,.,.,12,TGCGCCAGCAGGGGAAATTCATATGGCTACACCTTC,CASRGNSYGYTF
TRBV4-2,TRBJ2-3,.,.,14,TGTGCCAGCAGCCAAGAGTTGGGCTTCGATACGCAGTATTTT,CASSQELGFDTQYF
TRBV6-5,TRBJ2-2,TRBD1,.,14,TGTGCCAGCAGAGGGGGCAGAGAGACCGGGGAGCTGTTTTTT,CASRGGRETGELFF
TRBV24-1,TRBJ1-4,.,.,14,TGTGCCACCAGTGATTCTGGCGGTAATGAAAAACTGTTTTTT,CATSDSGGNEKLFF
TRBV14,TRBJ1-1,TRBD1,.,15,TGTGCCAGCGGCAACAGGGGCTGGTACGGCACTGAAGCTTTCTTT,CASGNRGWYGTEAFF
TRBV2,TRBJ1-2,.,.,13,TGTGCCAGCGATGGGTCTCCCCTTCATGGCTACACCTTC,CASDGSPLHGYTF
TRBV4-1,TRBJ1-5,.,once,14,TGCGCCAGCAGCCCTAGGGAGGGCAATCAGCCCCAGCATTTT,CASSPREGNQPQHF
TRBV4-1,TRBJ1-3,.,.,16,TGCGCCAGCAGCCAAGGAGTCAGTTTCTCTGGAAACACCATATATTTT,CASSQGVSFSGNTIYF
TRBV19,TRBJ1-3,TRBD1,.,17,TGTGCCAGTAGTATTTTGGACGGACAGGGCTCTGGAAACACCATATATTTT,CASSILDGQGSGNTIYF
TRBV25-1,TRBJ1-2,.,.,15,TGTGCCAGCAGTGGTCCCTCAGGGGATCTAGGTGGCTACACCTTC,CASSGPSGDLGGYTF
TRBV7-3,TRBJ2-5,.,once,16,TGTGCCAGCAGCCGTGACAGGTCTCGCGGCCAAGAGACCCAGTACTTC,CASSRDRSRGQETQYF
TRBV27,TRBJ2-7,.,.,13,TGTGCCAGCAGGTCAGGGGATCACTACGAGCAGTACTTC,CASRSGDHYEQYF
TRBV11-3,TRBJ1-6,TRBD1,.,17,TGTGCCAGCAGCCACCGCCGAGACAGGGGGTATAGTTCACCCCTCCACTTT,CASSHRRDRGYSSPLHF
TRBV7-2,TRBJ2-3,.,.,15,TGTGCCAGCAGCTTAGCAGGGAATCTCCCAGATACGCAGTATTTT,CASSLAGNLPDTQYF
TRBV12-3/TRBV12-4,TRBJ2-5,.,.,13,TGTGCCAGCAGCCTACGTGAGGCGGAGACCCAGTACTTC,CASSLREAETQYF
TRBV18,TRBJ1-2,TRBD1,.,18,TGTGCCAGCTCACAGGGGCGGGACAGGGAAACGACCTACTATGGCTACACCTTC,CASSQGRDRETTYYGYTF
TRBV19,TRBJ2-3,TRBD2,.,18,TGTGCCAGTAGTGCTCTTCCCGGGACTAGGTATAACACAGATACGCAGTATTTT,CASSALPGTRYNTDTQYF
TRBV5-5,TRBJ2-1,.,.,14,TGTGCCAGCAGCTTGACAACACTCGACAATGAGCAGTTCTTC,CASSLTTLDNEQFF
TRBV11-1,TRBJ1-2,.,.,12,TGTGCCAGCAGCGTTAAAGGGGACGGCTACACCTTC,CASSVKGDGYTF
TRBV5-6,TRBJ2-3,TRBD2,.,15,TGTGCCAGCAGCTTCCCGGGGGGAACCACAGATACGCAGTATTTT,CASSFPGGTTDTQYF
TRBV30,TRBJ1-2,.,.,11,TGTGCCTGGGGACAGAACTATGGCTACACCTTC,CAWGQNYGYTF